The 4 T cell receptor beta chains reported below all come from one sample, sequenced in a study of OX40 agonist ivuxolimab in advanced cancers. TCRdb's copy holds only in-frame clones and misses some; the assay was immunoSEQ multiplex PCR. The table has some 74,000 clones, approximately 85% seen once. Material: CD4+ or CD8+ T cells sorted from blood, obtained in a trial of the OX40 agonist ivuxolimab. These receptors originate from an adult with an advanced solid tumor such as melanoma, head and neck, liver or kidney cancer.

This clone was detected only a few times. The chain joins TRBV28 to TRBJ2-3; possible D gene TRBD1, 5 bases. V dropped 3 bases and J dropped 1 base, with 8 bases sitting between them. Per the germline V gene, CDR1 is MDHEN and CDR2 is SYDVKM. The CDR3 contains 14 residues. The CDR3 DNA sequence: TGTGCCAGCAGTTTTATCAGGGGCACAGATACGCAGTATTTT. Translation gives CASSFIRGTDTQYF.

The chain has TRBV5-4 and TRBJ1-6; 11 bases map to TRBD1. The CDR3 spans 16 residues. After removal of 3 bases from V and 2 bases from J, the junction contained 1 base not matched to a gene. In germline, CDR1 is SGHNT, CDR2 YYREEE (reference sequence). CDR3 protein: CASSWTGGAYNSPLHF. Written as DNA, the CDR3 is TGTGCCAGCAGCTGGACAGGGGGCGCCTATAATTCACCCCTCCACTTT.

This chain connects TRBV7-2 to TRBJ2-1; TRBD2 matches at 9 bases. V trimming: 6 bases; J trimming: 5 bases; junction bases outside the gene matches: 8. The CDR3 loop spans 15 amino acids. Per the germline V gene, CDR1 is SGHTA and CDR2 is FQGNSA. CDR3 loop: CASRTPGTSNNEQFF. CDR3 DNA: TGTGCCAGCAGAACTCCCGGGACTAGCAACAATGAGCAGTTCTTC.

The chain has TRBV4-3 and TRBJ1-2; 10 bases align to TRBD1. The V gene's germline CDR1 is LGHNA and CDR2 YSLEER. The CDR3 is 16 amino acids. The trim removed 1 base at V and 4 bases at J, leaving 6 bases unmatched. CDR3 residues: CASSQVLGQGGYGYTF. CDR3 bases: TGCGCCAGCAGCCAAGTTCTCGGACAGGGGGGCTATGGCTACACCTTC.